The rows below give T cell receptor beta chains drawn from one sample of a study of beta chain features in type 1 diabetes. Clones were read by immunoSEQ multiplex PCR, and TCRdb kept only the in-frame ones, dropping some. Of 450,000 to 600,000 clones listed, 25% to 35% were seen once; the top ten hold more than 0.055%. Material: naive CD4+ T cells from blood. These TCRs come from a man aged 18 to 29 in good health. The conserved cysteine and the conserved F or W are not part of the CDR3 here. D genes are given only for firm matches.

TRBJ2-5	TRBV28	TRBD1	ASSIRDSQETQY
TRBJ2-1	TRBV30	NA	AWEGWGEGAYNEQF
TRBJ1-5	TRBV30	NA	AWSGQLNQPQH
TRBJ2-3	TRBV5-6	TRBD2	ASSLFKRDLTDTQY
TRBJ1-3	TRBV30	TRBD1	AWNPGTGYSGNTIY
TRBJ2-3	TRBV29-1	TRBD2	SVEREREYSDTQY
TRBJ2-3	TRBV5-1	NA	ASSLSLGTDTQY
TRBJ2-5	TRBV4-3	NA	ASSQGRGTQY
TRBJ1-1	TRBV5-4	NA	ASSSTAVNTEAF
TRBJ2-5	TRBV6-5	TRBD1	ASSYAGGAGTQY
TRBJ1-4	TRBV30	TRBD1	AWNRDSREKLF
TRBJ2-4	TRBV30	NA	AWSWQRGNIQY
TRBJ1-4	TRBV9	NA	ASSVGHSSTNEKLF
TRBJ2-1	TRBV29-1	NA	SVGGVAEQF
TRBJ2-1	TRBV6-5	NA	ASSRRASYNEQF
TRBJ1-1	TRBV6-1	NA	ASQFGVGTEAF
TRBJ2-1	TRBV5-5	TRBD2	ASSVFLGGPDNEQF
TRBJ2-1	TRBV30	NA	AWSAYNEQF
TRBJ2-7	TRBV29-1	TRBD1	SVSGRGYEQY
TRBJ2-7	TRBV6-1	NA	ASSGHGGQGHEQY
TRBJ1-4	TRBV29-1	TRBD1	SVVGQGAATNEKLF
TRBJ2-7	TRBV7-2	NA	ASSLAVYPHEQY
TRBJ2-7	TRBV23-1	TRBD1	ASSQGGQGTLYEQY
TRBJ2-5	TRBV9	NA	ASSVVPQETQY
TRBJ2-5	TRBV30	NA	AWNNLGHGETQY
TRBJ2-7	TRBV29-1	TRBD1	SARRDRGDEQY
TRBJ2-2	TRBV4-3	NA	ASSLRYRGTTGELF
TRBJ2-2	TRBV30	NA	AWKHTGRGTGELF
TRBJ2-2	TRBV7-9	NA	AGDSPLAVSTGELF
TRBJ2-6	TRBV18	TRBD1	ASSPRTGGIFTGANVLT
TRBJ2-3	TRBV4-3	TRBD2	AAGDLNTDTQY
TRBJ2-5	TRBV4-2	TRBD2	ASSPEGLAGVGAQY
TRBJ1-4	TRBV29-1	NA	SVRPGLSNEKLF
TRBJ2-4	TRBV28	TRBD1	ASRDTGAGNIQY
TRBJ2-3	TRBV7-2	NA	ASSLGGTLGTQY
TRBJ2-1	TRBV7-2	TRBD1	ASSLVEWDRVGEQF
TRBJ2-1	TRBV10-3	NA	ATEDGGRSYNEQF
TRBJ2-5	TRBV20-1	NA	SAGDWETQY
TRBJ2-1	TRBV4-1	NA	ASSQARVGHNEQF
TRBJ2-2	TRBV30	TRBD2	AWVNSGRHTGELF
TRBJ2-5	TRBV30	NA	AWARDRIQETQY
TRBJ2-3	TRBV5-1	TRBD2	ASSRTSGSFADTQY
TRBJ1-1	TRBV10-3	TRBD1	AISEFQGEVEAF
TRBJ2-5	TRBV21-1	NA	ASSPLGETQY